This entry lists 28 T cell receptor beta chains sequenced from one sample in a study of blood T cells in healthy people across ages. With a J-beta primer mix and a sample-barcoded 5' primer, a second PCR ran 7 to 11 cycles. TCRdb ran MiXCR on the 5' RACE reads and lists one entry per CDR3 protein. The table records hundreds of thousands of distinct CDR3 sequences, over 20% of them present only once. Sequencing was done on a sample of blood. The receptor set was obtained from a man between 65 and 85 years old in good health.

This clonotype was picked up many times. This chain connects TRBV3-1 to TRBJ2-7; weak D call: TRBD1 (6 bases). The CDR3 is made up of 11 amino acids. CDR1 is LGHDT and CDR2 is YNNKEL in the germline V gene (reference sequence). V was clipped by 6 bases and J by 7 bases, with 10 bases between them. The CDR3 DNA follows: TGTGCCAGCAGTCAGGGGAGTGAGCAGTACTTC. Amino acids: CASSQGSEQYF.

The genes are TRBV14 and TRBJ2-5, with TRBD2 identical over 9 bases. J gave up 11 bases and V 1 base, and 11 bases lay outside the gene matches. Germline CDR1 is SGHDN and CDR2 is FVKESK. This CDR3 spans 15 amino acids. The DNA of the CDR3 is TGTGCCAGCAGCCAAGGACTAGCGGTCTACAATGAGCAGTACTTC. It yields the protein CASSQGLAVYNEQYF.

Here the CDR3 reads CASSLETLYNEQFF. The DNA of the CDR3 is TGCGCCAGCAGCTTAGAGACATTATACAATGAGCAGTTCTTC. The chain joins TRBV5-1 to TRBJ2-5; D is undetermined. The better agreement between TRBJ2-1 and the DNA end casts doubt on the J call. CDR1 and CDR2 from the germline V gene are SGHRS and YFSETQ. The CDR3 covers 14 residues.

The rearrangement links TRBV7-9 to TRBJ2-5; TRBD2 agrees at 13 bases. This CDR3 region has 15 residues. V shed 5 bases and J 2 bases; nucleotides not matched to a gene: 2. Germline assignment: CDR1 SEHNR and CDR2 FQNEAQ (reference sequence). The CDR3 DNA follows: TGTGCCAGCAGCGAACTAGCGGGAGGGCAAGAGACCCAGTACTTC. As protein: CASSELAGGQETQYF.

This clonotype has just a few counts. The chain couples TRBV7-2 to TRBJ2-1; perhaps TRBD2 as D (7 bases). The germline V gene has CDR1 SGHTA and CDR2 FQGNSA. Trimming pared 5 bases from V and 9 bases from J, leaving 17 bases between. The CDR3 has 14 amino acids. This CDR3 is CASSPLRGGSEQFF. The CDR3 bases are TGTGCCAGCAGCCCCCTTAGGGGGGGCTCTGAGCAGTTCTTC.

This clonotype has only one observation. The chain recombines TRBV20-1 with TRBJ2-6, with D unclear. The CDR3 has 17 residues. Per the germline V gene, CDR1 is DFQATT and CDR2 is SNEGSKA (reference sequence). Trimming stripped 1 base from V and 1 base from J, with 14 bases between. The CDR3 coding sequence is TGCAGTGCTAGAGGATGGGTTCAAGGGTCTGGGGCCAACGTCCTGACTTTC. It specifies CSARGWVQGSGANVLTF.

Only a few counts were recorded for this clonotype. The chain links TRBV2 to TRBJ2-1; a possible D gene is TRBD1 (5 bases). Germline lookup yields CDR1 SNHLY and CDR2 FYNNEI. CDR3 length: 13 amino acids. Between the trimmed V and J ends, which lost 4 bases and 6 bases, there was a span of 10 bases. In nucleotides, the CDR3 is TGTGCCAGCAGTGGGGGCGACCTCAATGAGCAGTTCTTC. Its translation is CASSGGDLNEQFF.

This clonotype occurred a few times. The rearrangement uses TRBV7-2 and TRBJ1-5, with 8 bases matching TRBD1. Germline trimming cut 5 bases from V and 3 bases from J; bases unmatched to any gene: 9. The CDR3 consists of 16 residues. CDR1 is SGHTA and CDR2 is FQGNSA in the germline V gene. The CDR3 sequence is CASSPRDRSLNQPQHF. The CDR3 DNA reads as TGTGCCAGCAGCCCCCGGGACAGGTCCCTCAATCAGCCCCAGCATTTT.

This chain connects TRBV20-1 to TRBJ2-3; D is ambiguous. Germline loops: CDR1 DFQATT, CDR2 SNEGSKA (reference sequence). V was clipped by 4 bases and J by 2 bases, with 19 bases between them. The CDR3 is made up of 16 amino acids. CDR3 amino acids: CSATRRTVSDTDTQYF. The CDR3 DNA sequence: TGCAGTGCTACCCGACGGACGGTCTCTGACACAGATACGCAGTATTTT.

Only a few counts were recorded for this clonotype. This chain links TRBV27 with TRBJ1-4; no definite D call. The CDR3 spans 13 residues. V was clipped by 6 bases and J by 6 bases, with 11 bases between them. The germline CDR1 and CDR2 sequences are MNHEY and SMNVEV (reference sequence). The CDR3 is CASSQVRDEKLFF. CDR3 bases: TGTGCCAGCAGCCAAGTACGGGATGAAAAACTGTTTTTT.

This clonotype has just a few counts. V usage is TRBV18 and J usage is TRBJ1-3; D remains ambiguous. There are 13 residues in the CDR3. Trimming removed 2 bases from V and 7 bases from J, with 9 bases in between. CDR1 and CDR2 from the germline V gene are KGHSH and LQKENI. The CDR3 sequence is CASSPGLENTIYF. DNA of the CDR3: TGTGCCAGCTCACCAGGCCTGGAGAACACCATATATTTT.

This clonotype was seen a handful of times. V gene TRBV7-8 combines with J gene TRBJ2-2, with 7 bases identical to TRBD1. The CDR3 consists of 15 residues. Germline CDR1 SGHVS, CDR2 FQNEAQ. The V and J ends lost 3 bases and 5 bases, in that order; junction bases with no gene match: 6. CDR3 loop: CASSLRDRGTGELFF. The CDR3, as DNA: TGTGCCAGCAGCTTGAGGGACAGAGGGACCGGGGAGCTGTTTTTT. Using reference TRBV7-8 and TRBJ2-2 for the parts outside the CDR3, the full variable domain is GAGVSQSPRYKVAKRGQDVALRCDPISGHVSLFWYQQALGQGPEFLTYFQNEAQLDKSGLPSDRFFAERPEGSVSTLKIQRTQQEDSAVYLCASSLRDRGTGELFFGEGSRLTVL.

The gene calls are TRBV5-1 and TRBJ2-7; D remains unclear. This CDR3 has 15 amino acids. Germline V gene sequence: CDR1 SGHRS, CDR2 YFSETQ. Trimming pared 2 bases from V and 2 bases from J, leaving 14 bases between. This chain's CDR3 is CASSFQTAWTYEQYF. The CDR3 nucleotides read TGCGCCAGCAGCTTTCAGACCGCTTGGACCTACGAGCAGTACTTC.

This clonotype was observed many times. This chain links TRBV12-3 or TRBV12-4 with TRBJ2-5; the D is unclear. V was trimmed by 4 bases and J by 5 bases, leaving 5 bases between them. The CDR3 totals 11 residues. The CDR3 sequence is CASSSRETQYF. In DNA, the CDR3 is TGTGCCAGCAGTTCTAGGGAGACCCAGTACTTC.

This clonotype showed up just a few times. The chain has TRBV14 and TRBJ1-2; D is ambiguous. The CDR3 spans 11 residues. In germline, CDR1 is SGHDN, CDR2 FVKESK. Trimming cost V 1 base and J 9 bases, with 6 bases left between them. In nucleotides, the CDR3 is TGTGCCAGCAGCCAAGGTAGGAGCTACACCTTC. This sequence encodes CASSQGRSYTF. The complete variable domain, with remaining parts taken from reference TRBV14 and TRBJ1-2, reads EAGVTQFPSHSVIEKGQTVTLRCDPISGHDNLYWYRRVMGKEIKFLLHFVKESKQDESGMPNNRFLAERTGGTYSTLKVQPAELEDSGVYFCASSQGRSYTFGSGTRLTVV.

The genes are TRBV3-1 and TRBJ2-5; D unclear. Trimming removed 6 bases at V and 2 bases at J, with 16 bases between. Germline V gene data show CDR1 as LGHDT and CDR2 as YNNKEL (reference sequence). The length of the CDR3 is 15 residues. CDR3 in amino acids: CASRAEAPNQETQYF. CDR3 sequence (DNA): TGTGCCAGCAGGGCCGAGGCACCTAATCAAGAGACCCAGTACTTC.

The gene calls are TRBV11-2 and TRBJ2-4; a weak D match, TRBD1 (5 bases). The CDR3 is 20 residues long. Germline loops: CDR1 SGHAT, CDR2 FQNNGV. Trimming stripped 4 bases from V and 1 base from J, with 26 bases between. The CDR3 loop reads CASSSRGWLVGSLAKNIQYF. The CDR3 DNA reads as TGTGCCAGCAGCTCTAGGGGTTGGCTAGTAGGCTCGTTGGCCAAAAACATTCAGTACTTC.

The V call is TRBV12-3 or TRBV12-4, the J call TRBJ2-5, with TRBD2 identical over 14 bases. The CDR3 has 16 amino acids. J lost 4 bases, V lost 4 bases, and 5 bases had no gene match. CDR3 sequence (DNA): TGTGCCAGCAGTTCCTATGGGACTAGCGGGAGAGAGACCCAGTACTTC. It yields the protein CASSSYGTSGRETQYF.

V usage is TRBV20-1 and J usage is TRBJ2-3; possible D gene TRBD2, 5 bases. Germline CDR1 and CDR2: DFQATT and SNEGSKA (reference sequence). This CDR3 has 12 residues. V was trimmed by 1 base and J by 9 bases, leaving 11 bases between them. The CDR3 region has the DNA TGCAGTGCTAGAGGGGAGTTACCAACGCAGTATTTT. This translates into CSARGELPTQYF.

This clonotype came up many times. The rearrangement joins TRBV7-6 to TRBJ1-5; TRBD1 matches at 7 bases. The CDR3 consists of 15 residues. Germline CDR1 is SGHVS and CDR2 is FNYEAQ. V shed 1 base and J 5 bases; nucleotides not matched to a gene: 5. CDR3 protein: CASSLEGGSDQPQHF. The CDR3 DNA is TGTGCCAGCAGCTTAGAAGGGGGCAGCGATCAGCCCCAGCATTTT.

This clonotype showed up just a few times. The chain joins TRBV7-9 to TRBJ2-7, with TRBD2 matching over 12 bases. Trimming removed 5 bases from V and 3 bases from J; junction bases left unmatched: 5. In germline, CDR1 is SEHNR, CDR2 FQNEAQ (reference sequence). The CDR3 contains 15 residues. The CDR3 DNA is TGTGCCAGCAGCATGTTGACTAGCGGGGGCTACGAGCAGTACTTC. Its protein is CASSMLTSGGYEQYF.

This chain joins TRBV20-1 and TRBJ2-1, with D maybe TRBD2 (6 bases). Germline CDR1 is DFQATT and CDR2 is SNEGSKA (reference sequence). The germline V and J ends were trimmed by 1 base and 9 bases, with 19 bases remaining between them. The CDR3 runs to 15 residues. CDR3 sequence (DNA): TGCAGTGCTAGAGGAGGAGAAACTAGCATGGCTGAGCAGTTCTTC. This translates into CSARGGETSMAEQFF.

This chain uses TRBV20-1 with TRBJ2-1, with D hard to call. Trimming left V 4 bases short and J 1 base short, with 8 bases between. Germline CDR1 is DFQATT and CDR2 is SNEGSKA (reference sequence). The CDR3 is 13 amino acids. The CDR3 DNA is TGCAGTGCTATGGGGTTATCCTACAATGAGCAGTTCTTC. This codes for CSAMGLSYNEQFF.

The V and J genes are TRBV7-6 and TRBJ2-1, with D uncertain. Trimming removed 3 bases at V and 8 bases at J, with 14 bases between. The germline gives CDR1 SGHVS, CDR2 FNYEAQ. The CDR3 is made up of 14 amino acids. The CDR3 is CASSLWTVADEQFF. CDR3 in DNA: TGTGCCAGCAGCTTGTGGACGGTCGCCGATGAGCAGTTCTTC. The full variable domain, rest sourced from reference TRBV7-6 and TRBJ2-1, is GAGVSQSPRYKVTKRGQDVALRCDPISGHVSLYWYRQALGQGPEFLTYFNYEAQQDKSGLPNDRFSAERPEGSISTLTIQRTEQRDSAMYRCASSLWTVADEQFFGPGTRLTVL.

This clonotype was seen more than once but under ten times. This chain joins TRBV7-9 and TRBJ2-5; TRBD2 aligns across 9 bases. This CDR3 spans 17 amino acids. Germline CDR1 reads SEHNR; CDR2 reads FQNEAQ (reference sequence). Unmatched junction bases numbered 8, after V lost 1 base and J lost 2 bases. The CDR3 DNA reads TGTGCCAGCAGCTTAGGATGGGCTAGCGGGACACAAGAGACCCAGTACTTC. The encoded protein is CASSLGWASGTQETQYF.

The rearrangement uses TRBV20-1 and TRBJ1-4; D unresolved. The CDR3 is 11 amino acids. Trimming took 6 bases from V and 8 from J, leaving 10 bases between them. Germline assignment: CDR1 DFQATT and CDR2 SNEGSKA (reference sequence). The CDR3 nucleotides are TGCAGTGCGTCGGAGCAAGAAAAACTGTTTTTT. Translation gives CSASEQEKLFF.

Many counts were recorded for this clonotype. The V and J genes are TRBV12-3 or TRBV12-4 and TRBJ1-1; 7 bases agree with TRBD1. CDR3 size: 14 residues. Trimming took 5 bases from V and 4 from J; bases not matched to a gene: 7. CDR3 nucleotides: TGTGCCAGCAGTCTCCGACAGGGCGGCACTGAAGCTTTCTTT. This translates into CASSLRQGGTEAFF.

Comments on this clonotype: A single base separates this from a much larger clone, so it may be a read error. This chain uses TRBV5-1 with TRBJ2-1, with 9 bases lining up with TRBD2. The CDR3 consists of 15 residues. The V gene end was trimmed by 2 bases and the J gene end by 5 bases; junction bases not matched to a gene: 5. From germline, CDR1 is SGHRS and CDR2 YFSETQ. The CDR3 here is CASSFDSGRNNEQFF. The DNA for the CDR3 is TGCGCCAGCAGCTTCGATAGCGGGAGAAACAATGAGCAGTTCTTC.